Below, one TCR beta chain is given with its context. This CDR3 has 15 residues. Trimming cost V 3 bases and J 4 bases; bases outside gene matches: 7. Germline lookup yields CDR1 ENHRY and CDR2 SYGVKD. This sample was included in a study of blood T cell repertoires in COVID-19. Study summary: Sources were T cells, B-cell-depleted T cells, or PBMCs; the material itself was cDNA or gDNA.

Individuals drawn from approximately 26 US areas were roughly 18 to 95 years old. What the recovered Cohort 3 donors had was two negative PCRs, clearance, or symptom resolution. Produced via immunoSEQ multiplex PCR; TCRdb's table is partial and in-frame only. The table records approximately 380,000 clones, 88% of them present only once. Sequenced material: PBMCs or T cells enriched from blood (not recorded which). This TCR came from a woman between 18 and 29 years old who had recovered from COVID-19. The chain has TRBV10-3 and TRBJ1-2; 8 nucleotides agree with TRBD1. The CDR3 DNA reads TGTGCCATCAGTGAAAATTCAGGGGGCCGCTATGGCTACACCTTC. As protein: CAISENSGGRYGYTF.